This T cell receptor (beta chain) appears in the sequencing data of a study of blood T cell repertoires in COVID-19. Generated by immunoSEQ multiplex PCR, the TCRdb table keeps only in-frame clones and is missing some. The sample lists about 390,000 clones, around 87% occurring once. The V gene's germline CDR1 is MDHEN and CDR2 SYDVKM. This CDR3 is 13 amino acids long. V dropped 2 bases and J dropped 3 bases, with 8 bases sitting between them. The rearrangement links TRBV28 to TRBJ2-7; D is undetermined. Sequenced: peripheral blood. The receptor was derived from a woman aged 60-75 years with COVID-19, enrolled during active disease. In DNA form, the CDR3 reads TGTGCCAGCAGTTTAAATGGCAACTACGAGCAGTACTTC. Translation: CASSLNGNYEQYF.